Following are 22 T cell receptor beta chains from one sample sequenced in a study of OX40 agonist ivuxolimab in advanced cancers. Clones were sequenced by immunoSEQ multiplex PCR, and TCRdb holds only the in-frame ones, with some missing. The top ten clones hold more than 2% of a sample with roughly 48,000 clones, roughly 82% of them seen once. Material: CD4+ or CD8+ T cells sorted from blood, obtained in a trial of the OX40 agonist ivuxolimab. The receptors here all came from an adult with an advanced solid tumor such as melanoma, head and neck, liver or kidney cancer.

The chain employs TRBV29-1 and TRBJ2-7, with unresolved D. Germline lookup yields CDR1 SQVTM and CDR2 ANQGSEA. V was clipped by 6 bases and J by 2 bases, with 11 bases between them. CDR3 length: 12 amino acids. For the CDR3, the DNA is TGCAGCGTGGGCCCAGGCGCCTACGAGCAGTACTTC. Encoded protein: CSVGPGAYEQYF.

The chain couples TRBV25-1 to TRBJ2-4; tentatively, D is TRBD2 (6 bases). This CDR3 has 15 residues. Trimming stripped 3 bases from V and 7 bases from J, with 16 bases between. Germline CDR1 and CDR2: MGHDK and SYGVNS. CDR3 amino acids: CASSEVGSVGNIQYF. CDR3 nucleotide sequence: TGTGCCAGCAGTGAGGTCGGGAGCGTCGGGAACATTCAGTACTTC.

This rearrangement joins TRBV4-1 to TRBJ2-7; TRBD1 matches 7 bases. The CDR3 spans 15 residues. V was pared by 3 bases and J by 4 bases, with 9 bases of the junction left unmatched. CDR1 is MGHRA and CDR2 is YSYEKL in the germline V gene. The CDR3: CASSQTGQIGYEQYF. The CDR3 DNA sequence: TGCGCCAGCAGCCAGACGGGACAGATCGGGTACGAGCAGTACTTC.

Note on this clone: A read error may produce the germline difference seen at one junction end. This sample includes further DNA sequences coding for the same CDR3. CDR3 sequence: CASRPRALHTEAFF. The CDR3 DNA follows: TGTGCCAGCAGACCCAGGGCTCTCCACACTGAAGCCTTCTTT. The chain recombines TRBV6-5 with TRBJ1-1; possibly TRBD1 for D (5 bases). Germline CDR1 MNHEY, CDR2 SVGAGI. This CDR3 contains 14 residues.

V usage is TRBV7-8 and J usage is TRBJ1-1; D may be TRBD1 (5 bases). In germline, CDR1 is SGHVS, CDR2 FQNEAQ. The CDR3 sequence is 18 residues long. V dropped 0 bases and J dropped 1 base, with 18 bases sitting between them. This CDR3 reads CASSLAVNWGRRNTEAFF. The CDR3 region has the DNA TGTGCCAGCAGCTTAGCGGTTAACTGGGGGAGACGGAACACTGAAGCTTTCTTT.

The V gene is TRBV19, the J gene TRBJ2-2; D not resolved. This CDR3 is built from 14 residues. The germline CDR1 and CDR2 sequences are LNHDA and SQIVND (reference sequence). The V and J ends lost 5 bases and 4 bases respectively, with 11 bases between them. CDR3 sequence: CASSPRPSTGELFF. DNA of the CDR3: TGTGCCAGTAGTCCCCGACCAAGCACCGGGGAGCTGTTTTTT.

The CDR3 DNA reads as TGTGCCACCAGACAGGGATCCACAGATACGCAGTATTTT. Its protein is CATRQGSTDTQYF. The chain links TRBV19 to TRBJ2-3; 7 bases map to TRBD1. Germline CDR1 is LNHDA and CDR2 is SQIVND (reference sequence). V shed 10 bases, J shed 2 bases, and the junction held 6 bases outside the gene matches. The CDR3 consists of 13 residues.

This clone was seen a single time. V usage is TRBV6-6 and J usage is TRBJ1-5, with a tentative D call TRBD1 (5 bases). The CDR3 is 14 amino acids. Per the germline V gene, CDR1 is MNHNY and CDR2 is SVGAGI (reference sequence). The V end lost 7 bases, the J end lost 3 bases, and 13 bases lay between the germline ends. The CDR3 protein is CASTAPGDNQPQHF. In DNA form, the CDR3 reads TGTGCCAGCACGGCTCCGGGGGACAATCAGCCCCAGCATTTT.

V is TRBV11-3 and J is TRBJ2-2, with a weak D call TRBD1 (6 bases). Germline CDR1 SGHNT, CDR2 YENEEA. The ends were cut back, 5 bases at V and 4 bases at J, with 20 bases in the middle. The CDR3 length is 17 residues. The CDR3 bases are TGTGCCAGCAGCGTCGAACAGGGTTACGATAGCACCGGGGAGCTGTTTTTT. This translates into CASSVEQGYDSTGELFF.

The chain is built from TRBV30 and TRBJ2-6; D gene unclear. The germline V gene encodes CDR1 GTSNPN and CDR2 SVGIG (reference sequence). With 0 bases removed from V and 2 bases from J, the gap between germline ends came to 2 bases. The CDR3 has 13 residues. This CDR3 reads CAWSVPGANVLTF. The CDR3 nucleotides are TGTGCCTGGAGTGTACCTGGGGCCAACGTCCTGACTTTC.

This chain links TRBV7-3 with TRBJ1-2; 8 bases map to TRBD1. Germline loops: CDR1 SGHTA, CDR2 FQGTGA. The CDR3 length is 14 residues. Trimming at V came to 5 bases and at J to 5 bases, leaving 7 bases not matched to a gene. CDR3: CASSRLQGGYGYTF. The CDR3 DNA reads TGTGCCAGCAGCCGACTACAGGGGGGTTATGGCTACACCTTC.

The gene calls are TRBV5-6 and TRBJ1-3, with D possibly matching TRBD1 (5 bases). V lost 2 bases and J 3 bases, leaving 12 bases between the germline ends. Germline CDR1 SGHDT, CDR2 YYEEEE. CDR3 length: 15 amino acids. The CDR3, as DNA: TGTGCCAGCAGCTTTTGGGGTACAGGTGGAAACACCATATATTTT. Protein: CASSFWGTGGNTIYF.

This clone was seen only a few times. The chain's CDR3 is CASSAPAPGANVLTF. The CDR3, as DNA: TGTGCCAGCAGTGCCCCGGCTCCGGGGGCCAACGTCCTGACTTTC. The J gene is TRBJ2-6, the V gene TRBV25-1, with D uncertain. This CDR3 has 15 amino acids. The V end was cut by 4 bases, the J end by 4 bases, with 11 bases between. Germline-derived CDR1 and CDR2 are MGHDK and SYGVNS.

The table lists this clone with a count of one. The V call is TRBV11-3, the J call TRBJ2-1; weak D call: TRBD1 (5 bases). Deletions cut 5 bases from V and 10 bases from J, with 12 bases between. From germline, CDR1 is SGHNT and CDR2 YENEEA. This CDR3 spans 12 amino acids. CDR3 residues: CASSHYSGEQFF. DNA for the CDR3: TGTGCCAGCAGCCATTATTCAGGGGAGCAGTTCTTC.

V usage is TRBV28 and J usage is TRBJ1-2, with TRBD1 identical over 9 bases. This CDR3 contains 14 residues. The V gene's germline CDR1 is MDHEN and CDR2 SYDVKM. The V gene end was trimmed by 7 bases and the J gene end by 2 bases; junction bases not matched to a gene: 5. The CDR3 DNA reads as TGTGCCAGCAAGGGACAGGGAAAAAACTATGGCTACACCTTC. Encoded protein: CASKGQGKNYGYTF.

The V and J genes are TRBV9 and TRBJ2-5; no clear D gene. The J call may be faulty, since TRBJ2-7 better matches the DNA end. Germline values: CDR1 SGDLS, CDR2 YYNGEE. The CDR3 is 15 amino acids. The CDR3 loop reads CASSLGEHRTYEQYF. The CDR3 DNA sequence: TGTGCCAGCAGCCTAGGCGAGCATAGGACCTACGAGCAGTACTTC.

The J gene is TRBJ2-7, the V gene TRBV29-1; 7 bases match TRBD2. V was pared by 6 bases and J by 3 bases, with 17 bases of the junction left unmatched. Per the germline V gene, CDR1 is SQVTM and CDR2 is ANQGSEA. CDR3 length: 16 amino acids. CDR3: CSVAGSGPVSYYEQYF. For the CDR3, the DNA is TGCAGCGTCGCCGGTAGCGGGCCGGTTAGCTACTACGAGCAGTACTTC.

The chain's CDR3 is CASSLRTSGMVETQYF. The CDR3, as DNA: TGTGCCAGCAGCCTAAGGACTAGCGGGATGGTGGAGACCCAGTACTTC. The V and J genes are TRBV5-6 and TRBJ2-5; 12 bases line up with TRBD2. The CDR3 extends over 16 amino acids. V gave up 4 bases and J gave up 5 bases; unmatched junction bases: 9. Germline V lookup: CDR1 SGHDT, CDR2 YYEEEE.

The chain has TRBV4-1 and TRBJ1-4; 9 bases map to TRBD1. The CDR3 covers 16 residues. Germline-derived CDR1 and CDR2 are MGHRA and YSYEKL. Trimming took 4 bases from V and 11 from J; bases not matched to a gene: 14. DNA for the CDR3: TGCGCCAGCAGCCCTCTGCTCCGGGACAGGGCACGGAAACTGTTTTTT. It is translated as CASSPLLRDRARKLFF.

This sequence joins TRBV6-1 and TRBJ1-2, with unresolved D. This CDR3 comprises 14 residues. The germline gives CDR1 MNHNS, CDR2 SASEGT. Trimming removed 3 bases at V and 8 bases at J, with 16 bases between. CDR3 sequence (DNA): TGTGCCAGCAGTGACCCAGTCCCATCGGACGGCTACACCTTC. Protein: CASSDPVPSDGYTF.

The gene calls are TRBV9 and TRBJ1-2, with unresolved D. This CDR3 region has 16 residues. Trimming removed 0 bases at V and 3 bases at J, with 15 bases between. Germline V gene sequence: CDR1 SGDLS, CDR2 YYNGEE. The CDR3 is CASSVAGRVGDYGYTF. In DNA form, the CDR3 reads TGTGCCAGCAGCGTAGCTGGGAGGGTTGGGGACTATGGCTACACCTTC. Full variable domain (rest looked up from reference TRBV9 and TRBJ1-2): DSGVTQTPKHLITATGQRVTLRCSPRSGDLSVYWYQQSLDQGLQFLIQYYNGEERAKGNILERFSAQQFPDLHSELNLSSLELGDSALYFCASSVAGRVGDYGYTFGSGTRLTVV.

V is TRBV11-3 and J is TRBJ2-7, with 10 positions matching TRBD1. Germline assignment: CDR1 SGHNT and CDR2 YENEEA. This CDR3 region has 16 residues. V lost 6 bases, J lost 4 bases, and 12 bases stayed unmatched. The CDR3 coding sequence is TGTGCCAGCAGTCCCGGGACAGGGGACGTGATTTACGAGCAGTACTTC. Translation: CASSPGTGDVIYEQYF.